These 5 T cell receptor beta chains share one sample of origin, sequenced in a study of cytomegalovirus exposure and HLA in healthy donors. 60 Vbeta and 13 Jbeta primers were used in PCR. Data came from immunoSEQ multiplex PCR; TCRdb stores just in-frame clones and leaves some out. The table lists about 180,000 clones, 65% to 85% of them singletons. Material: PBMCs. The receptors shown here come from a woman between 45 and 65 years old in good health and CMV-seropositive.

This chain connects TRBV2 to TRBJ2-5; 8 bases are shared with TRBD1. V lost 5 bases and J lost 1; bases outside the gene matches: 6. Germline V CDR1 and CDR2: SNHLY, FYNNEI. The CDR3 totals 15 residues. The CDR3 region is CASSRQGQSQETQYF. The CDR3 bases are TGTGCCAGCAGTCGACAGGGGCAGTCCCAAGAGACCCAGTACTTC.

V is TRBV7-9 and J is TRBJ2-6; D is possibly TRBD1 (5 bases). Germline lookup yields CDR1 SEHNR and CDR2 FQNEAQ (reference sequence). The V end was cut by 5 bases, the J end by 2 bases, with 10 bases between. The CDR3 is 15 residues long. CDR3 DNA sequence: TGTGCCAGCAGCCTGGACATCGCTGGGGCCAACGTCCTGACTTTC. As protein: CASSLDIAGANVLTF.

The genes are TRBV7-2 and TRBJ2-5, with TRBD2 matching over 11 bases. Germline values: CDR1 SGHTA, CDR2 FQGNSA. This CDR3 spans 14 amino acids. Trimming cost V 5 bases and J 4 bases; bases outside gene matches: 3. CDR3 amino acids: CASSTGLAGETQYF. CDR3 DNA sequence: TGTGCCAGCAGCACAGGACTAGCGGGAGAGACCCAGTACTTC.

CDR3 region: CASSPDIARGGMDTQYF. The CDR3 DNA reads as TGTGCCAGCAGTCCAGACATAGCTCGCGGAGGAATGGATACGCAGTATTTT. The chain recombines TRBV7-2 with TRBJ2-3; TRBD2 is a possible D gene (5 bases). Germline-derived CDR1 and CDR2 are SGHTA and FQGNSA. V dropped 6 bases and J dropped 6 bases, with 25 bases sitting between them. CDR3 length: 17 residues.

This clone was counted between two and nine times. The chain carries TRBV19 and TRBJ2-3; D gene uncertain. Trimming took off 8 bases at V and 0 bases at J, with 6 bases between the two ends. This CDR3 is built from 12 residues. CDR1 and CDR2 (germline): LNHDA, SQIVND (reference sequence). The CDR3 nucleotides read TGTGCCAGTTTGGGCAGCACAGATACGCAGTATTTT. This gives the protein CASLGSTDTQYF. Supplemented by reference TRBV19 and TRBJ2-3, the full variable domain reads DGGITQSPKYLFRKEGQNVTLSCEQNLNHDAMYWYRQDPGQGLRLIYYSQIVNDFQKGDIAEGYSVSREKKESFPLTVTSAQKNPTAFYLCASLGSTDTQYFGPGTRLTVL.